The 13 T cell receptor beta chains given below trace back to one sample, sequenced in a study of Ad26.COV2.S vaccination and SARS-CoV-2 variants. Repertoires were generated with immunoSEQ multiplex PCR, while TCRdb's copy carries only in-frame clones and drops some. The sample has about 420,000 clones; approximately 88% are singletons. Treatment: over 15 received Ad26.COV2.S at low or high dose, single or two shots; roughly 5 received placebo; per-sample allocation not given. Sampling was done on day 63 after the first vaccine or placebo injection. The sample consisted of peripheral blood, taken in a trial of Ad26.COV2.S vaccine versus placebo. Source of these receptors: a person aged 18-60 years who received the Ad26.COV2.S COVID-19 vaccine or a placebo.

The chain links TRBV11-2 to TRBJ2-1; a possible D gene is TRBD2 (7 bases). CDR1 is SGHAT, CDR2 FQNNGV, per germline. The CDR3 length is 16 residues. The ends were cut back, 4 bases at V and 3 bases at J, with 16 bases in the middle. The CDR3 bases are TGTGCCAGCAGCTCCTCGAGGGGGGGCCGCTACAATGAGCAGTTCTTC. Protein: CASSSSRGGRYNEQFF.

The V call is TRBV11-2, the J call TRBJ2-3, with D perhaps TRBD2 (6 bases). The CDR3 has 15 residues. Per the germline V gene, CDR1 is SGHAT and CDR2 is FQNNGV. V lost 2 bases and J 0 bases, leaving 9 bases between the germline ends. CDR3 sequence reads: CASSLLAGSTDTQYF. The CDR3 region has the DNA TGTGCCAGCAGCTTACTCGCGGGGAGCACAGATACGCAGTATTTT.

The chain carries TRBV3-1 (or the pseudogene TRBV3-2) and TRBJ2-7, with no clear D. The CDR3 spans 15 residues. The V and J ends lost 0 bases and 3 bases respectively, with 12 bases between them. Germline CDR1 LGHDT, CDR2 YNNKEL (reference sequence). The CDR3 DNA reads TGTGCCAGCAGCCAAGATCAGGAACACTTCTACGAGCAGTACTTC. Protein: CASSQDQEHFYEQYF.

This clone was found once. V gene TRBV29-1 combines with J gene TRBJ1-2; D might be TRBD1 (6 bases). Germline CDR1 and CDR2: SQVTM and ANQGSEA. This CDR3 comprises 14 residues. The V gene lost 5 bases and the J gene lost 0 bases, with 13 bases spanning the gap. CDR3 residues: CSVSRTASNYGYTF. CDR3 DNA: TGCAGCGTTAGCAGGACAGCTTCTAACTATGGCTACACCTTC.

V and J are TRBV11-2 and TRBJ2-5; D not certain. The CDR3 has 15 residues. Germline assignment: CDR1 SGHAT and CDR2 FQNNGV. Trimming shortened V by 1 base and J by 5 bases, and 14 bases separated the two germline ends. The CDR3 DNA follows: TGTGCCAGCAGCTTAGGAAGGCTCTGGGTCGAGACCCAGTACTTC. Protein: CASSLGRLWVETQYF.

The chain carries TRBV5-1 and TRBJ1-3, with 9 bases lining up with TRBD1. CDR1 SGHRS and CDR2 YFSETQ come from the germline V gene. This CDR3 is 15 amino acids long. Losses at the gene ends were 4 bases for V and 1 base for J; bases not matched to a gene: 3. The CDR3 DNA is TGCGCCAGCAGCGGGGGGACAGGGTCTGGAAACACCATATATTTT. Protein: CASSGGTGSGNTIYF.

The chain links TRBV6-2 or TRBV6-3 to TRBJ2-7, with 10 positions matching TRBD1. V was clipped by 6 bases and J by 4 bases; unmatched bases: 9. The CDR3 is 15 amino acids. Germline values: CDR1 MNHEY, CDR2 SVGEGT. CDR3 loop: CASSQTGGAGYEQYF. The CDR3 bases are TGTGCCAGCAGCCAGACAGGGGGCGCAGGGTACGAGCAGTACTTC.

This clone was seen more than once but under ten times. This chain links TRBV30 with TRBJ2-7; D is perhaps TRBD2 (6 bases). This CDR3 contains 13 residues. CDR1 and CDR2 from the germline V gene are GTSNPN and SVGIG (reference sequence). V shed 2 bases and J shed 0 bases, with 8 bases lying between them. This chain's CDR3 is CAWSRGISYEQYF. The CDR3 DNA reads TGTGCCTGGAGTCGGGGGATCTCCTACGAGCAGTACTTC.

This chain joins TRBV3-1 (or the pseudogene TRBV3-2) and TRBJ2-7; 9 bases line up with TRBD2. V gave up 1 base and J gave up 4 bases; unmatched junction bases: 5. The germline V gene encodes CDR1 LGHDT and CDR2 YNNKEL (reference sequence). This CDR3 region has 15 residues. The CDR3 here is CASSQGLAVGYEQYF. Here the CDR3 DNA reads TGTGCCAGCAGCCAAGGACTAGCGGTCGGGTACGAGCAGTACTTC.

This clone occurred a few times. The chain recombines TRBV27 with TRBJ2-7, with TRBD2 as a possible D gene (6 bases). V gave up 6 bases and J gave up 0 bases, with 12 bases separating them. CDR1 is MNHEY, CDR2 SMNVEV, per germline (reference sequence). The CDR3 contains 14 residues. The CDR3 spells CASRPGLTSYEQYF. The CDR3 DNA reads TGTGCCAGCAGGCCGGGACTGACCTCCTACGAGCAGTACTTC.

V usage is TRBV3-1 (or the pseudogene TRBV3-2) and J usage is TRBJ1-2; no reliable D call. Deletions cut 1 base from V and 5 bases from J, with 17 bases between. Per germline, CDR1 LGHDT and CDR2 YNNKEL (reference sequence). The CDR3 spans 16 residues. The DNA of the CDR3 is TGTGCCAGCAGCCAAGCCGCTCGACCAGTACTTTATGGCTACACCTTC. Translated: CASSQAARPVLYGYTF.

This clone occurred once. V is TRBV7-8 and J is TRBJ2-5; D may correspond to TRBD1 or TRBD2 (5 bases each). The ends were cut back, 8 bases at V and 2 bases at J, with 21 bases in the middle. CDR1 SGHVS and CDR2 FQNEAQ come from the germline V gene. This CDR3 comprises 16 residues. In DNA form, the CDR3 reads TGTGCCAGCGCCCGTCCCTCTTACGGGGCACAAGAGACCCAGTACTTC. As protein: CASARPSYGAQETQYF.

The V call is TRBV12-3 or TRBV12-4, the J call TRBJ1-2; TRBD1 might be the D (5 bases). V lost 8 bases to trimming and J lost 7 bases, with 17 bases between them. This CDR3 spans 13 amino acids. The CDR3 nucleotides read TGTGCCAGCTACCAGGGACCCTGGGGTGGCTACACCTTC. As protein: CASYQGPWGGYTF.